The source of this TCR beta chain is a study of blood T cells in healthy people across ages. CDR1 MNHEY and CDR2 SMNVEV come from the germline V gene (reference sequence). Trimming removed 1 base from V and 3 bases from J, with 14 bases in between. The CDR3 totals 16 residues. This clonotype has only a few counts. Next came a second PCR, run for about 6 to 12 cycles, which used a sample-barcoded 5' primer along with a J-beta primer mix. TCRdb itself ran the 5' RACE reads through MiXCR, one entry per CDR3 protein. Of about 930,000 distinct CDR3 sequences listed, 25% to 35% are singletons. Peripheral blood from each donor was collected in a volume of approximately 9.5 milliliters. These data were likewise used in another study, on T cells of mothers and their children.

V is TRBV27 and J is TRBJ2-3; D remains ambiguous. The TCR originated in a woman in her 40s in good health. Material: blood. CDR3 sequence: CASSLFGFLETDTQYF. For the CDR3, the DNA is TGTGCCAGCAGTTTATTTGGTTTCCTGGAGACAGATACGCAGTATTTT.